The T cell receptor beta chain described here comes from a study of blood T cell repertoires in COVID-19. Study summary: Samples came from the United States, Italy and Spain, spanning acute and convalescent COVID-19. Sources were T cells, B-cell-depleted T cells, or PBMCs; the material itself was cDNA or gDNA.

This clone was recorded a few times. The V gene end was trimmed by 3 bases and the J gene end by 1 base; junction bases not matched to a gene: 12. From germline, CDR1 is MDHEN and CDR2 SYDVKM. The CDR3 runs to 19 residues. As originally analysed: Estimated nucleated cell counts came from reference gene primer amplification. The repertoire was sequenced with immunoSEQ multiplex PCR; TCRdb's copy has only in-frame clones and lacks some. V and J calls and clone size are copied from that table; D and trimming were computed from the DNA. Found here are 150,000 to 200,000 clones, approximately 87% of them singletons; the top ten hold 2% to 3%.

The sequence was collected from a man aged 40-49 years with active or convalescent COVID-19. The sequenced material came from peripheral blood. The genes are TRBV28 and TRBJ2-3; 11 positions agree with TRBD2. The DNA of the CDR3 is TGTGCCAGCAGTTTGGCCCTGACTAGCGGGGTGCAGGGCACAGATACGCAGTATTTT. This sequence encodes CASSLALTSGVQGTDTQYF.